Sequencing of this T cell receptor (beta chain) was carried out in a study of T cell responses to AZD1222 COVID-19 vaccine. Overall study findings and caveats: Two doses of AZD1222 preceded a rise in Spike-specific TCR breadth and depth.

Sequenced by immunoSEQ multiplex PCR; TCRdb stores in-frame clones only, minus some. The sample lists 90,000 to 120,000 clones; approximately 90% were seen once. This clone was recorded only once. What it binds is not known. The CDR3 loop spans 15 amino acids. Looked up from germline, CDR1 is LNHNV and CDR2 is YYDKDF (reference sequence). V lost 0 bases and J 7 bases, leaving 13 bases between the germline ends. This sample comprised peripheral blood, obtained on day 0 of AZD1222 vaccination. V is TRBV15 and J is TRBJ1-5; D remains unclear. The sequence was obtained from an adult in good health. The CDR3 loop reads CATSRELPSGQPQHF. Written as DNA, the CDR3 is TGTGCCACCAGCAGAGAGCTGCCCTCGGGCCAGCCCCAGCATTTT.